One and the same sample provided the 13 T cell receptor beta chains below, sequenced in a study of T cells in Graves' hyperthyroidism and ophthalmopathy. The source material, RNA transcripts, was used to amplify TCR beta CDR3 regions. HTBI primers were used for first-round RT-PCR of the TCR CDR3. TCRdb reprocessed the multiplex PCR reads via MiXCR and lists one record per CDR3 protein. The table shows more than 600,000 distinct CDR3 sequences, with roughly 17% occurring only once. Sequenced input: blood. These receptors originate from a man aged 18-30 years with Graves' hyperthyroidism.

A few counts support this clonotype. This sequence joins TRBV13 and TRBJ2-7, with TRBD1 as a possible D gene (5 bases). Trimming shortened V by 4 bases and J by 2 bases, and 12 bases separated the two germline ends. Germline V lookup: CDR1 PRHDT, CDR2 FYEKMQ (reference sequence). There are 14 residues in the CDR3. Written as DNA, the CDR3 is TGTGCCAGCAGCTCCCAGACAGCTGCCTACGAGCAGTACTTC. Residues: CASSSQTAAYEQYF.

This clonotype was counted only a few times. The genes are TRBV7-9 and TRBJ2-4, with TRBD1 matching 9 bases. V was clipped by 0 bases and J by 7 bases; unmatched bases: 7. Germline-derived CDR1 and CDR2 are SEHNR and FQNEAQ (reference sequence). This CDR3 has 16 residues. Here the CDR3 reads CASSLAPGQGENIQYF. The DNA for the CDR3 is TGTGCCAGCAGCTTAGCCCCGGGACAGGGTGAGAACATTCAGTACTTC.

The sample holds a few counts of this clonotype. As DNA, the CDR3 is TGTGCCAGCAGTGCGCCCGGGAGGGCCACAGATACGCAGTATTTT. This sequence encodes CASSAPGRATDTQYF. The chain links TRBV6-1 to TRBJ2-3; 8 nucleotides line up with TRBD2. J gave up 2 bases and V 4 bases, and 5 bases lay outside the gene matches. CDR1 is MNHNS, CDR2 SASEGT, per germline. The CDR3 sequence is 15 residues long.

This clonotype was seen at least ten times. Here the CDR3 DNA reads TGTGCCAGCAGTTTGAACCTTTTCTCCTACAATGAGCAGTTCTTC. Amino acids: CASSLNLFSYNEQFF. The V call is TRBV28, the J call TRBJ2-1; D is uncertain. The V gene's germline CDR1 is MDHEN and CDR2 SYDVKM. Trimming pared 3 bases from V and 0 bases from J, leaving 9 bases between. The CDR3 extends over 15 amino acids.

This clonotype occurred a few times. CDR3 in DNA: TGCGCCAGCAGCTTCAACAGGGATCGTGCTTTCTTT. Translating it yields CASSFNRDRAFF. The chain joins TRBV5-1 to TRBJ1-1; tentatively, D is TRBD1 (6 bases). CDR1 and CDR2 (germline): SGHRS, YFSETQ. The CDR3 sequence is 12 residues long. Deletions cut 2 bases from V and 11 bases from J, with 13 bases between. The full variable domain, with the rest looked up from reference TRBV5-1 and TRBJ1-1, is KAGVTQTPRYLIKTRGQQVTLSCSPISGHRSVSWYQQTPGQGLQFLFEYFSETQRNKGNFPGRFSGRQFSNSRSEMNVSTLELGDSALYLCASSFNRDRAFFGQGTRLTVV.

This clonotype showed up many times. This chain's CDR3 is CAGQDPNTGELFF. CDR3 DNA sequence: TGTGCCGGTCAGGACCCTAACACCGGGGAGCTGTTTTTT. J is TRBJ2-2 and V is TRBV6-1; D is unclear. The CDR3 has 13 amino acids. Germline CDR1 is MNHNS and CDR2 is SASEGT. The V end was cut by 11 bases, the J end by 2 bases, with 12 bases between.

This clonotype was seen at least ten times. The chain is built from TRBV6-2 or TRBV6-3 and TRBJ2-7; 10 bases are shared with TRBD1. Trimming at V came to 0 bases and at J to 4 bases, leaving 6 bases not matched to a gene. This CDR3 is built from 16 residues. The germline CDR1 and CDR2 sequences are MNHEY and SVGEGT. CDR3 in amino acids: CASSYSRQGAGYEQYF. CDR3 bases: TGTGCCAGCAGTTACTCGCGACAGGGGGCTGGGTACGAGCAGTACTTC.

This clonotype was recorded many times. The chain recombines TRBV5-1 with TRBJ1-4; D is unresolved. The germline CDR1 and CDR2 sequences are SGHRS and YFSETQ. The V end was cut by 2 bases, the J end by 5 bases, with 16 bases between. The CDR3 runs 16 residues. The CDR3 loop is CASSLTGILVNEKLFF. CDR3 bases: TGCGCCAGCAGCTTAACCGGGATACTTGTGAATGAAAAACTGTTTTTT.

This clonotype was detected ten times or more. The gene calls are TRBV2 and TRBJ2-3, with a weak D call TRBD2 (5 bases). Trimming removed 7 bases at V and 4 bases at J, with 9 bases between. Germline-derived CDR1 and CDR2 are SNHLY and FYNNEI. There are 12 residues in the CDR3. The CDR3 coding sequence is TGTGCCAGCAAGAGGGTACCAGATACGCAGTATTTT. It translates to CASKRVPDTQYF.

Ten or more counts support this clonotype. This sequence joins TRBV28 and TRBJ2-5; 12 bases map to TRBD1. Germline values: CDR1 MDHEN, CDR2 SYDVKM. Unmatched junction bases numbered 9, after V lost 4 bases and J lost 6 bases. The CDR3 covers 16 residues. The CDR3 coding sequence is TGTGCCAGCAGTTCCACCGGGACAGGGGGCGGTAAGACCCAGTACTTC. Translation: CASSSTGTGGGKTQYF.

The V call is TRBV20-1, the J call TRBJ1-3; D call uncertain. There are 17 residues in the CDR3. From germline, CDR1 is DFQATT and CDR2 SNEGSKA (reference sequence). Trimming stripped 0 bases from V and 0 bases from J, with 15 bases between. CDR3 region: CSARDWSRRVSGNTIYF. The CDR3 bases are TGCAGTGCTAGAGATTGGTCCAGAAGAGTCTCTGGAAACACCATATATTTT.

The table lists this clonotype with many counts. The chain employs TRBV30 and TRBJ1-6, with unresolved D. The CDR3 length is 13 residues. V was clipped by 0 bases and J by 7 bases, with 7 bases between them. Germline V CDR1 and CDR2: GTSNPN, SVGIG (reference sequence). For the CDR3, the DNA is TGTGCCTGGAGTGTTGGGGAGAATTCACCCCTCCACTTT. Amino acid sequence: CAWSVGENSPLHF. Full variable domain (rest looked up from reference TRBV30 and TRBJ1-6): SQTIHQWPATLVQPVGSPLSLECTVEGTSNPNLYWYRQAAGRGLQLLFYSVGIGQISSEVPQNLSASRPQDRQFILSSKKLLLSDSGFYLCAWSVGENSPLHFGNGTRLTVT.

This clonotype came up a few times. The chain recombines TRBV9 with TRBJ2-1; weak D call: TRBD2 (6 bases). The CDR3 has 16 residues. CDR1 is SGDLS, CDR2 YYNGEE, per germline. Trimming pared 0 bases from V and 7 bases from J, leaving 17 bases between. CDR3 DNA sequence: TGTGCCAGCAGCGTAGTTGGTAGCGGAGAGGGAAATGAGCAGTTCTTC. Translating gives CASSVVGSGEGNEQFF.